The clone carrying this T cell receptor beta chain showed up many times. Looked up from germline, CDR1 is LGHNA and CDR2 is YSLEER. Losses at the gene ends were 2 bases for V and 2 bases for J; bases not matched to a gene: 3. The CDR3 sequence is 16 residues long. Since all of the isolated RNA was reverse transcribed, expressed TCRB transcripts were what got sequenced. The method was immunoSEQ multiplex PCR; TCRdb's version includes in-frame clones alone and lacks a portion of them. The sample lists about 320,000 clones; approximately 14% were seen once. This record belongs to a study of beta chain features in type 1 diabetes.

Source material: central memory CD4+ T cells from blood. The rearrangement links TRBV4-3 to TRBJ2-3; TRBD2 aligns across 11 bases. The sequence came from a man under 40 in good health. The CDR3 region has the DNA TGCGCCAGCAGCCAACTAGCGGGGGGAATCACAGATACGCAGTATTTT. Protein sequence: CASSQLAGGITDTQYF.